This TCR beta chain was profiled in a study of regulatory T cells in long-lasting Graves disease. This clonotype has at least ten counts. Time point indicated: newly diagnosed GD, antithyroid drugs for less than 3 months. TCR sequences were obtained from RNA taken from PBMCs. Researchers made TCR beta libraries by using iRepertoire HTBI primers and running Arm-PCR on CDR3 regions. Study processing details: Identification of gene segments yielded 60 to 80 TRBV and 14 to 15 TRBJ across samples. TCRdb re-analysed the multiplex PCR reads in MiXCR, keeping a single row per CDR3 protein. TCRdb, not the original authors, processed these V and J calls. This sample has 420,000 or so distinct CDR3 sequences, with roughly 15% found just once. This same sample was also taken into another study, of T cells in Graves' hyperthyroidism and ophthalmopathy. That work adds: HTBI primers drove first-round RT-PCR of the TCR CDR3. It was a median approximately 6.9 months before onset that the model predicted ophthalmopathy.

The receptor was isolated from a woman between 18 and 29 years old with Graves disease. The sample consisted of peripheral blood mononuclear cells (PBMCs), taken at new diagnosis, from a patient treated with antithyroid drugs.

Here the CDR3 DNA reads TGTGCCAGCAGTGCAGGTCGGGGGCACACCTACGAGCAGTACTTC. The encoded protein is CASSAGRGHTYEQYF. This chain uses TRBV2 with TRBJ2-7, with D perhaps assigned TRBD1 or TRBD2 (6 bases each). Trimming stripped 4 bases from V and 2 bases from J, with 15 bases between. The CDR3 length is 15 residues. Per germline, CDR1 SNHLY and CDR2 FYNNEI. Complete variable domain (other parts from reference TRBV2 and TRBJ2-7): EPEVTQTPSHQVTQMGQEVILRCVPISNHLYFYWYRQILGQKVEFLVSFYNNEISEKSEIFDDQFSVERPDGSNFTLKIRSTKLEDSAMYFCASSAGRGHTYEQYFGPGTRLTVT.